This TCR beta chain was recorded in a study of cytomegalovirus exposure and HLA in healthy donors. Regarding the study as a whole: In the 95 to 150 validation repertoires, a later analysis found that first-cohort TCR clusters tended to co-occur. Using the classifier, cytomegalovirus status was reportedly diagnosed with high specificity and sensitivity. Investigators reported approximately 150 TCR beta chains as tied to cytomegalovirus.

Sequencing was performed with immunoSEQ multiplex PCR; in TCRdb, only in-frame clones are kept and a portion is missing. The sample includes roughly 150,000 clones, less than 90% of them seen just once. Notes on this clone: Antigen: not known.

Separation from the 666-subject first cohort characterized the roughly 130-subject validation cohort, to which the donors belonged. CDR1 is MDHEN, CDR2 SYDVKM, per germline. The V end was cut by 6 bases, the J end by 5 bases, with 28 bases between. The CDR3 sequence is 18 residues long. Sequenced sample: PBMCs. The clonotype comes from a young man in good health and CMV-seropositive. The chain joins TRBV28 to TRBJ2-5; possibly TRBD2 for D (6 bases). CDR3 sequence reads: CASRRGPEGTQGWETQYF. The CDR3 coding sequence is TGTGCCAGCAGAAGAGGGCCAGAGGGGACTCAGGGATGGGAGACCCAGTACTTC.